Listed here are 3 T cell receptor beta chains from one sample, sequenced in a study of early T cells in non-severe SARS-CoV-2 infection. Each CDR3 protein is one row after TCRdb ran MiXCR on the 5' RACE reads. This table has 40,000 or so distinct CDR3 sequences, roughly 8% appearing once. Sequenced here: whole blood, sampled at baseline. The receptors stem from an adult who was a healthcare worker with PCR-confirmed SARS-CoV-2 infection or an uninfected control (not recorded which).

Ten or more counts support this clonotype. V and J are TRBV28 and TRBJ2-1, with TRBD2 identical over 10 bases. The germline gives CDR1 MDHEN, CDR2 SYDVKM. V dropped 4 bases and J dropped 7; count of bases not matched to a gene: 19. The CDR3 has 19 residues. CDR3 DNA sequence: TGTGCCAGCAGTTCGTTTCATCGAGCGGGGGGGCCCCGTAGTAATGAGCAGTTCTTC. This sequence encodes CASSSFHRAGGPRSNEQFF. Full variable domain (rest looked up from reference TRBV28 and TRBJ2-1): DVKVTQSSRYLVKRTGEKVFLECVQDMDHENMFWYRQDPGLGLRLIYFSYDVKMKEKGDIPEGYSVSREKKERFSLILESASTNQTSMYLCASSSFHRAGGPRSNEQFFGPGTRLTVL.

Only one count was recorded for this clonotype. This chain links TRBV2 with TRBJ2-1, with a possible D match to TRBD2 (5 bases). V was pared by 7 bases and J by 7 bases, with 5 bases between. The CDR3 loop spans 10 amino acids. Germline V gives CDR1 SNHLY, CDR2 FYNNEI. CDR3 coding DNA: TGTGCCAGCACGGGGAATGAGCAGTTCTTC. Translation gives CASTGNEQFF.

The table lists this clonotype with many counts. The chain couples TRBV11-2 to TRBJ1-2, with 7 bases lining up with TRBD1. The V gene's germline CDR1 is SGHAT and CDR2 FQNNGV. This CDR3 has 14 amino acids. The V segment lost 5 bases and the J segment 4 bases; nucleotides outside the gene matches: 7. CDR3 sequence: CASSALDRAYGYTF. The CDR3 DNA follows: TGTGCCAGCAGCGCCCTAGACAGGGCCTATGGCTACACCTTC.